This TCR beta chain was captured by sequencing in a study of CXCR4 blockade with PD-1 therapy in pancreatic cancer. The table came from immunoSEQ multiplex PCR; TCRdb's copy has only in-frame clones and leaves some out. The table has approximately 18,000 clones, around 72% seen once; the top ten hold less than 6%. Concerning this clone itself: Antigen unknown.

Study results and caveats: More frequent amino acid clones had more nucleotide rearrangements, suggesting convergent selection.

The sample taken for sequencing was tumor tissue. This sequence was found in a human donor with pancreatic ductal adenocarcinoma.

CDR3 residues: CASNKQSPLPGANVLTF. As DNA, the CDR3 is TGTGCCAGCAACAAACAGTCACCGTTGCCTGGGGCCAACGTCCTGACTTTC. This chain joins TRBV28 and TRBJ2-6; D ambiguous. Germline V gene data show CDR1 as MDHEN and CDR2 as SYDVKM. Trimming stripped 7 bases from V and 2 bases from J, with 18 bases between. This CDR3 contains 17 residues.